The 9 T cell receptor beta chains below were found in one sample sequenced in a study of blood T cell dynamics during melanoma immunotherapy. As to time point: week 3, after first cycle of checkpoint inhibitor. Method: immunoSEQ multiplex PCR; TCRdb's copy keeps in-frame clones and lacks some. The table includes approximately 20,000 clones, around nine tenths detected once. The sequenced sample was blood, obtained from a patient treated with checkpoint blockade. The origin of the receptors is a human donor with melanoma.

The genes are TRBV28 and TRBJ1-2; 7 positions agree with TRBD1. The length of the CDR3 is 14 residues. J gave up 4 bases and V 4 bases, and 6 bases lay outside the gene matches. Per germline, CDR1 MDHEN and CDR2 SYDVKM. CDR3 DNA: TGTGCCAGCAGTTCCCGGTCAGGGGGCTATGGCTACACCTTC. Its protein product is CASSSRSGGYGYTF.

CDR3 DNA sequence: TGTGCCAGCTCACCACGGGCACCCCCAGAGACCCAGTACTTC. Residues: CASSPRAPPETQYF. The chain recombines TRBV18 with TRBJ2-5; D remains unclear. CDR1 and CDR2 from the germline V gene are KGHSH and LQKENI. The CDR3 is made up of 14 amino acids. Between the trimmed V and J ends, which lost 1 base and 4 bases, there was a span of 10 bases.

This clone was seen more than once but under ten times. CDR3 region: CASSSRSGFGETQYF. In DNA form, the CDR3 reads TGTGCCAGCAGCTCTCGCTCAGGGTTTGGGGAGACCCAGTACTTC. The chain couples TRBV7-9 to TRBJ2-5; weak D call: TRBD1 (5 bases). The CDR3 is 15 amino acids. The V gene lost 4 bases and the J gene lost 5 bases, with 17 bases spanning the gap. Germline CDR1 is SEHNR and CDR2 is FQNEAQ (reference sequence).

This clone has only one observation. The rearrangement uses TRBV19 and TRBJ2-7; the D gene is possibly TRBD1 (5 bases). Germline V CDR1 and CDR2: LNHDA, SQIVND (reference sequence). V was shortened by 5 bases and J by 1 base, with 9 bases between the two germline ends. This CDR3 is 13 amino acids long. The CDR3 reads CASSAQESYEQYF. The CDR3 DNA reads TGTGCCAGTAGTGCACAGGAATCCTACGAGCAGTACTTC.

V is TRBV4-1 and J is TRBJ2-7; D not certain. The CDR3 sequence is 14 residues long. The germline V gene has CDR1 MGHRA and CDR2 YSYEKL. V was clipped by 0 bases and J by 2 bases, with 8 bases between them. CDR3 amino acids: CASSQDPGPYEQYF. CDR3 nucleotide sequence: TGCGCCAGCAGCCAAGATCCTGGTCCCTACGAGCAGTACTTC.

The chain employs TRBV5-6 and TRBJ2-5; D is possibly TRBD1 (5 bases). The J call may be faulty, since TRBJ2-7 better matches the DNA end. CDR1 SGHDT and CDR2 YYEEEE come from the germline V gene. This CDR3 is built from 17 residues. CDR3 amino acids: CASSLDGLGGHPYEQYF. CDR3 sequence (DNA): TGTGCCAGCAGCTTGGATGGTCTGGGCGGACACCCCTACGAGCAGTACTTC.

The chain combines TRBV7-6 with TRBJ2-1; 12 bases are a match to TRBD2. This CDR3 comprises 15 residues. The junction had 1 base not matched to a gene; V was cut back by 2 bases and J by 5 bases. CDR1 is SGHVS, CDR2 FNYEAQ, per germline. CDR3 in amino acids: CASSLLAGGHNEQFF. CDR3 bases: TGTGCCAGCAGCTTACTAGCGGGAGGGCACAATGAGCAGTTCTTC.

This clone was observed a single time. This sequence joins TRBV5-1 and TRBJ1-2; possible D gene TRBD1, 6 bases. V shed 0 bases and J shed 4 bases, with 13 bases lying between them. Per germline, CDR1 SGHRS and CDR2 YFSETQ. The CDR3 contains 15 residues. CDR3 coding DNA: TGCGCCAGCAGCTTGGGTTTACAGGGAGTCTATGGCTACACCTTC. Its protein product is CASSLGLQGVYGYTF.

The chain's CDR3 is CASSVGSMRTEAFF. DNA of the CDR3: TGTGCCAGCAGCGTAGGGTCGATGAGAACTGAAGCTTTCTTT. The gene calls are TRBV9 and TRBJ1-1; D unclear. The CDR3 spans 14 residues. In germline, CDR1 is SGDLS, CDR2 YYNGEE. V lost 0 bases and J 5 bases, leaving 11 bases between the germline ends.